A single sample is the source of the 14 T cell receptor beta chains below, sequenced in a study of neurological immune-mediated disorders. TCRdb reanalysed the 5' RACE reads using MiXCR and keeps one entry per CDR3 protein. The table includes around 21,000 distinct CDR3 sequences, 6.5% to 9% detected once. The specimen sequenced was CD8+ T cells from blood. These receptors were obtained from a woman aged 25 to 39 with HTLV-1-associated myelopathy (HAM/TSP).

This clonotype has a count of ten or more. CDR3 in amino acids: CASSSPGLNYGYTF. In DNA form, the CDR3 reads TGTGCCAGCAGCTCACCAGGGCTTAACTATGGCTACACCTTC. J is TRBJ1-2 and V is TRBV7-9; a possible D gene is TRBD1 (5 bases). There are 14 residues in the CDR3. The V end was cut by 4 bases, the J end by 1 base, with 10 bases between. From germline, CDR1 is SEHNR and CDR2 FQNEAQ (reference sequence).

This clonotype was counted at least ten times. The CDR3 nucleotides are TGCAGTGCTAGTGGGGATCTAGCGGGGGAGTTCTACGAGCAGTACTTC. Protein: CSASGDLAGEFYEQYF. This chain connects TRBV20-1 to TRBJ2-7; 10 bases agree with TRBD2. The length of the CDR3 is 16 residues. Germline values: CDR1 DFQATT, CDR2 SNEGSKA (reference sequence). The junction had 11 bases not matched to a gene; V was cut back by 3 bases and J by 3 bases.

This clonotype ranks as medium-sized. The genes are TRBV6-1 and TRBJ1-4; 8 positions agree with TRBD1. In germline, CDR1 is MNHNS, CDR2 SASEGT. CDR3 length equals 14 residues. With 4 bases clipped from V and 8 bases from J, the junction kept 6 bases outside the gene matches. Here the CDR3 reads CASSATGAREKLFF. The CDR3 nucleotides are TGTGCCAGCAGTGCGACAGGGGCCAGAGAAAAACTGTTTTTT.

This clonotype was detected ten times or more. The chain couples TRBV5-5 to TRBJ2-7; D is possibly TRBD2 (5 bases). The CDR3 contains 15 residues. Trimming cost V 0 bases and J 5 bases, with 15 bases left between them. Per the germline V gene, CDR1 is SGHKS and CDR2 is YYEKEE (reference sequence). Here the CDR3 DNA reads TGTGCCAGCAGCTTGGCGGTCGGGGATTATGACGAGCAGTACTTC. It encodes CASSLAVGDYDEQYF.

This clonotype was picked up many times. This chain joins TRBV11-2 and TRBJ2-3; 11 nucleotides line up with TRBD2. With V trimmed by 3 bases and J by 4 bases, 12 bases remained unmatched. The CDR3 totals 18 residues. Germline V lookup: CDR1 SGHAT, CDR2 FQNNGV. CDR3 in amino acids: CASSFPTETSGEADTQYF. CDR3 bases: TGTGCCAGCAGCTTCCCGACCGAGACTAGCGGGGAAGCAGATACGCAGTATTTT. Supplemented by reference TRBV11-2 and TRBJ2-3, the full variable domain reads EAGVAQSPRYKIIEKRQSVAFWCNPISGHATLYWYQQILGQGPKLLIQFQNNGVVDDSQLPKDRFSAERLKGVDSTLKIQPAKLEDSAVYLCASSFPTETSGEADTQYFGPGTRLTVL.

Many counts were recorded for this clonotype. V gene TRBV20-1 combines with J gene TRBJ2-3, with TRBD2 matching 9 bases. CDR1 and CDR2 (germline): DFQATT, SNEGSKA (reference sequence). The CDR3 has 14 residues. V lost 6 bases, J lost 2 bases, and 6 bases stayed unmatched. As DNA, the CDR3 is TGCAGTGCCCAAGGGACTAGCCACACAGATACGCAGTATTTT. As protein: CSAQGTSHTDTQYF.

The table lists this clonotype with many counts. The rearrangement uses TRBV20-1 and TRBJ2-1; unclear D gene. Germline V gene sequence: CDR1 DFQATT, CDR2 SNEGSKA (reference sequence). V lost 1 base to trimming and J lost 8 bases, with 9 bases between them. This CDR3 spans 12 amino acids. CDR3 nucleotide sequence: TGCAGTGCTAGAGGGGCCAGCTATGAGCAGTTCTTC. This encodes CSARGASYEQFF.

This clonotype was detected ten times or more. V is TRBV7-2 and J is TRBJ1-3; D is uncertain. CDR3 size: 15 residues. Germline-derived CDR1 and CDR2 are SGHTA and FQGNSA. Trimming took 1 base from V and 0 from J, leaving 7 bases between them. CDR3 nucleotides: TGTGCCAGCAGCTTAGAACAGATCTCTGGAAACACCATATATTTT. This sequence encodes CASSLEQISGNTIYF.

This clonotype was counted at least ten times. The CDR3 DNA reads as TGTGCCAGCAGCCAGGGACATGGCTACACCTTC. It yields the protein CASSQGHGYTF. The chain links TRBV4-2 to TRBJ1-2; perhaps TRBD1 as D (5 bases). V was trimmed by 3 bases and J by 6 bases, leaving 5 bases between them. This CDR3 has 11 residues. Germline V gives CDR1 LGHNA, CDR2 YNFKEQ.

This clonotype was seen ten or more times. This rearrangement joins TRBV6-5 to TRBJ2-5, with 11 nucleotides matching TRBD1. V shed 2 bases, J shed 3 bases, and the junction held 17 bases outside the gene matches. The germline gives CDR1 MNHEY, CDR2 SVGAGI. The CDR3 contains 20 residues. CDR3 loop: CASSYPRTGGERGVKETQYF. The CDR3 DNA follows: TGTGCCAGCAGTTACCCCAGGACAGGGGGCGAGCGAGGGGTTAAAGAGACCCAGTACTTC.

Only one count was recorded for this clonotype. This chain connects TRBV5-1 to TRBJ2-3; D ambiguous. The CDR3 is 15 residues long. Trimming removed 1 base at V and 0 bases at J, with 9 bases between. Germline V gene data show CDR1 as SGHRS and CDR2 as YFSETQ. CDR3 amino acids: CASSLTARSTDTQYF. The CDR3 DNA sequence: TGCGCCAGCAGCTTGACAGCCCGTAGCACAGATACGCAGTATTTT.

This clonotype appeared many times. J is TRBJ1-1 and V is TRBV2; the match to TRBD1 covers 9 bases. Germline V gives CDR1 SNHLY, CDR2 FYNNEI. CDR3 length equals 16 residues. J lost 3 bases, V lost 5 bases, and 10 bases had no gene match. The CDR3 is CASSWLKDRGDTEAFF. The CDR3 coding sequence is TGTGCCAGCAGTTGGTTAAAGGACAGGGGAGACACTGAAGCTTTCTTT.

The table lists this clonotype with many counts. CDR3 protein: CSARPKAVVQNTGELFF. CDR3 bases: TGCAGTGCCAGACCCAAAGCAGTGGTACAAAACACCGGGGAGCTGTTTTTT. The chain has TRBV20-1 and TRBJ2-2; D gene ambiguous. The V and J ends lost 6 bases and 2 bases respectively, with 22 bases between them. Germline V CDR1 and CDR2: DFQATT, SNEGSKA (reference sequence). The CDR3 is 17 residues long.

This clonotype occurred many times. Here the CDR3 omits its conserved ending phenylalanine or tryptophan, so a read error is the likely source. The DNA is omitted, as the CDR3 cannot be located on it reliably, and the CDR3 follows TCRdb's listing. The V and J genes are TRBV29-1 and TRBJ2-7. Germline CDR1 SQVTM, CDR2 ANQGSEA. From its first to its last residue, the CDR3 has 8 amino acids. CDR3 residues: CSVEDGTI.